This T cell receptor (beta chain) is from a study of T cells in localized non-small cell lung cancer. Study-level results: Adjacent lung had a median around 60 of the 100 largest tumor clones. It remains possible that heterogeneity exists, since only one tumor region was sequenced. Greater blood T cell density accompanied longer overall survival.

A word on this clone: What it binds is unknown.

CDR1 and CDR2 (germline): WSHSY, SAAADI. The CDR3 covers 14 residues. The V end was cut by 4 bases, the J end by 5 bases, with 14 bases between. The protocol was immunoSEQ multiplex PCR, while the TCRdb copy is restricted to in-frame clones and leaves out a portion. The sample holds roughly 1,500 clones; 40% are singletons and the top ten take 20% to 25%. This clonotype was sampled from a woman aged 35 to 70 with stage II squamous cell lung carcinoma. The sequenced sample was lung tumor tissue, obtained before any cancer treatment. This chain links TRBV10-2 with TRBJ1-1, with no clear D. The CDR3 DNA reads TGCGCCAGCAGTGTGCAATTAGGCGGGACTGAAGCTTTCTTT. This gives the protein CASSVQLGGTEAFF.